What follows are 18 T cell receptor beta chains derived from one specimen sequenced in a study of T cells in Graves' hyperthyroidism and ophthalmopathy. From RNA transcripts, TCR beta CDR3 regions were amplified. In the first-round RT-PCR of the TCR CDR3, the HTBI primer set was used. MiXCR, run by TCRdb on the multiplex PCR reads, gives a single entry per CDR3 protein. The sample records more than 550,000 distinct CDR3 sequences, roughly a sixth being singletons. Sequencing was performed on blood. These receptors were collected from a woman in her fifties or sixties with Graves' hyperthyroidism that later progressed to Graves' ophthalmopathy.

This clonotype was detected ten times or more. The rearrangement joins TRBV6-1 to TRBJ2-5; the D is unclear. Trimming took 2 bases from V and 1 from J, leaving 8 bases between them. The CDR3 spans 14 residues. Germline V CDR1 and CDR2: MNHNS, SASEGT. The CDR3 protein is CASSELFFQETQYF. CDR3 nucleotide sequence: TGTGCCAGCAGTGAATTATTCTTCCAAGAGACCCAGTACTTC.

This clonotype was seen many times. The chain joins TRBV6-1 to TRBJ2-1, with 11 bases fitting TRBD2. Germline V gene sequence: CDR1 MNHNS, CDR2 SASEGT. CDR3 size: 16 residues. Trimming took 2 bases from V and 3 from J; bases not matched to a gene: 3. CDR3 region: CASSEPGLAVYNEQFF. Written as DNA, the CDR3 is TGTGCCAGCAGTGAACCGGGACTAGCGGTCTACAATGAGCAGTTCTTC.

This clonotype was found a few times. V and J are TRBV20-1 and TRBJ1-2, with D unresolved. The CDR3 extends over 12 amino acids. CDR1 and CDR2 from the germline V gene are DFQATT and SNEGSKA (reference sequence). The CDR3 reads CSAKLANYGYTF. Here the CDR3 DNA reads TGCAGCGCGAAATTAGCTAACTATGGCTACACCTTC.

Ten or more counts support this clonotype. The chain recombines TRBV5-1 with TRBJ2-7; possible D gene TRBD2, 5 bases. This CDR3 spans 15 amino acids. Germline values: CDR1 SGHRS, CDR2 YFSETQ. V was cut by 1 base and J by 0 bases, with 11 bases left in between. The CDR3 spells CASSLSSDFSYEQYF. In DNA, the CDR3 is TGCGCCAGCAGCTTGTCCTCGGACTTCTCCTACGAGCAGTACTTC.

Ten or more counts support this clonotype. The V gene is TRBV12-3 or TRBV12-4, the J gene TRBJ1-1, with no clear D. The length of the CDR3 is 12 residues. Trimming removed 7 bases from V and 6 bases from J, with 12 bases in between. CDR3 DNA sequence: TGTGCCAGCACCCTACCCCATGCTGAAGCTTTCTTT. It is translated as CASTLPHAEAFF.

V and J are TRBV5-1 and TRBJ1-4; 8 positions match TRBD1. This CDR3 has 14 residues. V gave up 0 bases and J gave up 6 bases; unmatched junction bases: 1. CDR1 is SGHRS and CDR2 is YFSETQ in the germline V gene. The CDR3 region is CASSLGQGHEKLFF. CDR3 bases: TGCGCCAGCAGCTTGGGACAGGGGCATGAAAAACTGTTTTTT. The full variable domain, completed using reference TRBV5-1 and TRBJ1-4, is KAGVTQTPRYLIKTRGQQVTLSCSPISGHRSVSWYQQTPGQGLQFLFEYFSETQRNKGNFPGRFSGRQFSNSRSEMNVSTLELGDSALYLCASSLGQGHEKLFFGSGTQLSVL.

The chain uses TRBV3-1 and TRBJ2-1; 8 nucleotides align to TRBD2. CDR3 length: 16 residues. Germline loops: CDR1 LGHDT, CDR2 YNNKEL (reference sequence). Germline trimming cut 0 bases from V and 10 bases from J; bases unmatched to any gene: 11. The CDR3 reads CASSQDVSGGSQEQFF. CDR3 in DNA: TGTGCCAGCAGCCAAGATGTGAGCGGGGGTTCCCAGGAGCAGTTCTTC.

This clonotype was seen only a few times. This chain uses TRBV10-3 with TRBJ1-5; D call uncertain. The CDR3 totals 13 residues. The V and J ends lost 4 bases and 1 base respectively, with 5 bases between them. CDR1 is ENHRY, CDR2 SYGVKD, per germline. The CDR3 loop reads CAISGASNQPQHF. The CDR3 DNA sequence: TGTGCCATCAGTGGGGCAAGCAATCAGCCCCAGCATTTT.

This chain connects TRBV12-3 or TRBV12-4 to TRBJ2-3; D not resolved. V was shortened by 5 bases and J by 3 bases, with 21 bases between the two germline ends. The CDR3 extends over 17 amino acids. The CDR3 bases are TGTGCCAGCAGTCCATGGGGTCTAACAGAGATAACAGATACGCAGTATTTT. Its protein is CASSPWGLTEITDTQYF.

This clonotype was found many times. The V call is TRBV6-1, the J call TRBJ1-1; no definite D call. Germline V CDR1 and CDR2: MNHNS, SASEGT. With 5 bases removed from V and 6 bases from J, the gap between germline ends came to 10 bases. CDR3 size: 12 residues. The CDR3 DNA sequence: TGTGCCAGCAGTTCGCCTGCTGCTGAAGCTTTCTTT. Protein sequence: CASSSPAAEAFF.

This clonotype has more than one count but fewer than ten. V and J are TRBV20-1 and TRBJ1-6; TRBD1 is a possible D gene (6 bases). Trimming stripped 3 bases from V and 3 bases from J, with 15 bases between. The germline CDR1 and CDR2 sequences are DFQATT and SNEGSKA (reference sequence). This CDR3 has 16 residues. CDR3 sequence: CSASPPRDNYNSPLHF. The CDR3 DNA sequence: TGCAGTGCTAGCCCACCACGGGACAACTATAATTCACCCCTCCACTTT.

This clonotype appeared many times. This chain's CDR3 is CASSSSFGGTYNEQFF. The DNA of the CDR3 is TGTGCCAGCAGCTCCTCCTTCGGGGGAACCTACAATGAGCAGTTCTTC. The chain recombines TRBV7-2 with TRBJ2-1; TRBD2 is a possible D gene (6 bases). Germline V lookup: CDR1 SGHTA, CDR2 FQGNSA. V was pared by 4 bases and J by 2 bases, with 15 bases between. CDR3 length equals 16 residues.

In this sample, this clonotype turned up many times. This chain links TRBV20-1 with TRBJ2-2; D possibly corresponds to TRBD1 (6 bases). V was clipped by 0 bases and J by 5 bases, with 7 bases between them. CDR1 and CDR2 (germline): DFQATT, SNEGSKA (reference sequence). This CDR3 is built from 13 residues. CDR3 protein: CSARDRGTGELFF. The CDR3 bases are TGCAGTGCTAGAGATAGGGGGACCGGGGAGCTGTTTTTT.

The V gene is TRBV5-1, the J gene TRBJ1-2; D is perhaps TRBD1 (6 bases). Between the trimmed V and J ends, which lost 4 bases and 0 bases, there was a span of 13 bases. CDR3 size: 15 residues. CDR1 is SGHRS, CDR2 YFSETQ, per germline. CDR3 sequence: CASSHETGTNYGYTF. CDR3 DNA sequence: TGCGCCAGCAGCCATGAAACAGGGACTAACTATGGCTACACCTTC.

The chain links TRBV20-1 to TRBJ2-6; D ambiguous. V was pared by 0 bases and J by 0 bases, with 12 bases between. The CDR3 length is 17 residues. From germline, CDR1 is DFQATT and CDR2 SNEGSKA (reference sequence). The CDR3 DNA reads as TGCAGTGCTAGAGATCCTCGGCTTAACTCTGGGGCCAACGTCCTGACTTTC. Its protein product is CSARDPRLNSGANVLTF.

This clonotype came up a few times. The chain employs TRBV27 and TRBJ1-1, with 9 nucleotides matching TRBD1. Losses at the gene ends were 5 bases for V and 10 bases for J; bases not matched to a gene: 17. The CDR3 covers 16 residues. Looked up from germline, CDR1 is MNHEY and CDR2 is SMNVEV (reference sequence). CDR3 in DNA: TGTGCCAGCAGTCCGCCGACCCGGACAGGGGCCATACCAGCTTTCTTT. This codes for CASSPPTRTGAIPAFF.

The rearrangement joins TRBV6-2 or TRBV6-3 to TRBJ1-2; D uncertain. The CDR3 length is 12 residues. CDR1 is MNHEY, CDR2 SVGEGT, per germline. The V end lost 8 bases, the J end lost 7 bases, and 14 bases lay between the germline ends. The CDR3 coding sequence is TGTGCCAGCGCCTACGAGTTGAGTGGCTACACCTTC. This translates into CASAYELSGYTF.

This clonotype was seen more than once but under ten times. The rearrangement uses TRBV24-1 and TRBJ2-3; D unclear. Germline V gene lookup returns CDR1 KGHDR and CDR2 SFDVKD. The CDR3 extends over 13 amino acids. Trimming shortened V by 9 bases and J by 3 bases, and 12 bases separated the two germline ends. The CDR3 DNA follows: TGTGCCACCGCCTCATGGGAAACAGATACGCAGTATTTT. Translating gives CATASWETDTQYF.